Listed below are T cell receptor beta chains from one sample, sequenced in a study of shared clonotypes between healthy human individuals. Libraries were prepared by immunoSEQ multiplex PCR; TCRdb keeps only in-frame clonotypes and omits some of them. The table has some 2.1 million clones, around 93% seen once. The specimen was naive CD8+ T cells from PBMCs. Receptors were obtained from a man aged 18 to 35 in good health. Some clones in this sample may be carry-over from other donors' samples. Each CDR3 is given with its conserved first and last residue. The D gene is left open where the match is weak. The size of a clone is reported for some rows only, either as once, few or many, or as a class for expanded clones.

-	TRBV9	TRBJ2-2	16	-	CASSVAAGGNTGELFF	TGTGCCAGCAGCGTAGCCGCCGGGGGGAACACCGGGGAGCTGTTTTTT
-	TRBV7-5	TRBJ2-7	17	-	CARSLYRDDRSVYEQYF	TGTGCCAGAAGCTTATACCGGGATGACCGATCGGTCTACGAGCAGTACTTC
-	TRBV13	TRBJ2-2	15	-	CASSRGGTLTGELFF	TGTGCCAGCAGCCGTGGGGGGACTCTCACCGGGGAGCTGTTTTTT
TRBD1	TRBV6-5	TRBJ2-3	14	once	CASNDRGHTDTQYF	TGTGCCAGCAACGACAGGGGACACACAGATACGCAGTATTTT
TRBD1	TRBV27	TRBJ2-3	16	-	CASSLLPGQGKDTQYF	TGTGCCAGCAGTTTACTCCCCGGACAGGGGAAAGATACGCAGTATTTT
-	TRBV27	TRBJ1-5	15	-	CASRSLQGSNQPQHF	TGTGCCAGCAGATCCCTCCAGGGTTCCAATCAGCCCCAGCATTTT
-	TRBV28	TRBJ2-2	14	-	CASSLAGGTGELFF	TGTGCCAGCAGTTTAGCAGGTGGCACCGGGGAGCTGTTTTTT
-	TRBV18	TRBJ1-4	16	-	CASSPGFDATNEKLFF	TGTGCCAGCTCACCAGGTTTTGACGCAACTAATGAAAAACTGTTTTTT
TRBD2	TRBV9	TRBJ2-1	16	-	CASSVASGRVYNEQFF	TGTGCCAGCAGCGTAGCTAGCGGGAGGGTGTACAATGAGCAGTTCTTC
-	TRBV7-9	TRBJ2-3	17	-	CASSYDPRGTRPDTQYF	TGTGCCAGCAGCTATGACCCTAGGGGGACCCGCCCCGATACGCAGTATTTT
-	TRBV5-6	TRBJ2-7	16	-	CASSLVGTISSYEQYF	TGTGCCAGCAGCTTGGTAGGAACGATCAGCTCCTACGAGCAGTACTTC
TRBD2	TRBV28	TRBJ2-3	15	-	CASSLRREVTDTQYF	TGTGCCAGCAGTTTACGGCGGGAGGTTACAGATACGCAGTATTTT
-	TRBV4-1	TRBJ1-4	17	-	CASSQGDTRRLNEKLFF	TGCGCCAGCAGCCAAGGGGACACCCGGCGCCTAAATGAAAAACTGTTTTTT
-	TRBV6-1	TRBJ2-6	15	-	CASSVKPSGANVLTF	TGTGCCAGCAGCGTGAAACCGTCTGGGGCCAACGTCCTGACTTTC
TRBD1	TRBV19	TRBJ2-3	15	-	CASRPDRGGSDTQYF	TGTGCCAGTAGGCCGGACAGGGGGGGGTCAGATACGCAGTATTTT
-	TRBV4-1	TRBJ2-7	14	-	CASSPETGFYEQYF	TGCGCCAGCAGCCCGGAAACAGGGTTCTACGAGCAGTACTTC
TRBD1	TRBV27	TRBJ1-5	18	-	CASSLVSVTGGGNQPQHF	TGTGCCAGCAGTTTAGTTTCAGTAACAGGGGGAGGCAATCAGCCCCAGCATTTT
-	TRBV5-6	TRBJ2-7	16	-	CASSLGGRDTPGEQYF	TGTGCCAGCAGCTTGGGGGGACGGGACACCCCGGGAGAGCAGTACTTC
-	TRBV28	TRBJ1-4	15	-	CASVRGVTTNEKLFF	TGTGCCAGCGTAAGAGGGGTTACAACTAATGAAAAACTGTTTTTT
TRBD1	TRBV11-2	TRBJ2-1	15	-	CASSSRDSSYNEQFF	TGTGCCAGCAGCAGCCGGGACAGCTCCTACAATGAGCAGTTCTTC
-	TRBV7-9	TRBJ2-3	16	-	CASGEMETGATDTQYF	TGTGCCAGCGGGGAGATGGAAACGGGAGCCACAGATACGCAGTATTTT
-	TRBV7-8	TRBJ1-1	12	-	CASSPQAREAFF	TGTGCCAGCAGCCCCCAGGCCAGAGAAGCTTTCTTT
-	TRBV9	TRBJ2-3	14	once	CASSARGRTDTQYF	TGTGCCAGCAGCGCCAGGGGTCGGACAGATACGCAGTATTTT
-	TRBV20-1	TRBJ2-7	10	-	CSARAMEQYF	TGCAGTGCTAGAGCCATGGAGCAGTACTTC
-	TRBV28	TRBJ2-7	14	-	CASSLYGETYEQYF	TGTGCCAGCAGTTTATACGGAGAAACCTACGAGCAGTACTTC
-	TRBV9	TRBJ2-7	13	-	CASSVSTAYEQYF	TGTGCCAGCAGCGTCTCCACTGCCTACGAGCAGTACTTC
-	TRBV4-1	TRBJ2-1	13	-	CASSQERPNEQFF	TGCGCCAGCAGCCAAGAGCGGCCAAATGAGCAGTTCTTC
TRBD1	TRBV15	TRBJ2-3	16	-	CATSRDRGTGADTQYF	TGTGCCACCAGCAGAGATCGGGGGACAGGGGCAGATACGCAGTATTTT
-	TRBV7-2	TRBJ1-2	11	-	CASSYRYGYTF	TGTGCCAGCAGCTACCGGTATGGCTACACCTTC
TRBD1	TRBV9	TRBJ2-7	16	-	CASSATDRVGRYEQYF	TGTGCCAGCAGCGCCACAGACAGGGTAGGCCGCTACGAGCAGTACTTC
-	TRBV5-1	TRBJ1-3	15	-	CASKADRSSGNTIYF	TGCGCCAGCAAAGCCGACAGATCCTCTGGAAACACCATATATTTT
-	TRBV27	TRBJ2-2	14	-	CASSWGKNTGELFF	TGTGCCAGCAGCTGGGGCAAGAACACCGGGGAGCTGTTTTTT
TRBD1	TRBV7-9	TRBJ1-1	13	few	CASSLDRAAEAFF	TGTGCCAGCAGCTTGGACAGGGCCGCTGAAGCTTTCTTT
TRBD1	TRBV11-2	TRBJ2-7	16	-	CASSLRGQGLTLEQYF	TGTGCCAGCAGCTTGAGAGGACAGGGGTTGACACTCGAGCAGTACTTC
-	TRBV27	TRBJ2-3	14	-	CASSPQGLSDTQYF	TGTGCCAGCAGCCCCCAGGGGCTCAGTGATACGCAGTATTTT
-	TRBV6-1	TRBJ2-2	14	-	CASSDIRGTGELFF	TGTGCCAGCAGTGATATTCGGGGGACCGGGGAGCTGTTTTTT
-	TRBV13	TRBJ1-2	15	-	CASSPWGGEPHGYTF	TGTGCCAGCAGCCCCTGGGGGGGGGAACCCCATGGCTACACCTTC
TRBD2	TRBV27	TRBJ2-7	18	-	CASSLKPGLAGVTYEQYF	TGTGCCAGCAGTTTAAAGCCGGGACTAGCGGGAGTAACCTACGAGCAGTACTTC
-	TRBV2	TRBJ1-6	13	once	CASHGVLNSPLHF	TGTGCCAGCCATGGGGTGCTGAATTCACCCCTCCACTTT
TRBD2	TRBV4-1	TRBJ2-2	15	-	CASSQRTRNTGELFF	TGCGCCAGCAGCCAAAGGACTAGGAACACCGGGGAGCTGTTTTTT
TRBD1	TRBV27	TRBJ1-1	14	-	CASSYSGGFTEAFF	TGTGCCAGCAGTTATTCAGGGGGCTTCACTGAAGCTTTCTTT
-	TRBV2	TRBJ2-3	17	-	CASSERQRKASSGTQYF	TGTGCCAGCAGTGAACGGCAGCGGAAAGCCAGTAGTGGTACGCAGTATTTT
-	TRBV9	TRBJ1-1	14	few	CASSVRAVNTEAFF	TGTGCCAGCAGCGTAAGGGCCGTGAACACTGAAGCTTTCTTT
-	TRBV5-1	TRBJ2-5	14	once	CASSTPTGQETQYF	TGCGCCAGCAGCACCCCGACGGGGCAAGAGACCCAGTACTTC
TRBD1	TRBV11-2	TRBJ2-1	15	-	CASSSKDRLYNEQFF	TGTGCCAGCAGCTCTAAGGACAGGTTGTACAATGAGCAGTTCTTC
-	TRBV4-1	TRBJ2-2	17	-	CASSQGSRGPRVGELFF	TGCGCCAGCAGCCAAGGGTCGCGGGGACCAAGGGTCGGGGAGCTGTTTTTT
TRBD1	TRBV6-1	TRBJ2-2	16	-	CASSEGQGAENGELFF	TGTGCCAGCAGCGAAGGACAGGGGGCCGAAAACGGGGAGCTGTTTTTT
-	TRBV6-5	TRBJ1-1	14	-	CASSYSEGGTEAFF	TGTGCCAGCAGTTACTCCGAGGGAGGCACTGAAGCTTTCTTT
-	TRBV29-1	TRBJ2-1	17	once	CSVGMVAVLSSYNEQFF	TGCAGCGTTGGGATGGTAGCGGTGTTAAGCTCCTACAATGAGCAGTTCTTC
-	TRBV4-2	TRBJ2-7	14	once	CASSQEQGSYEQYF	TGTGCCAGCAGCCAAGAACAGGGTTCCTACGAGCAGTACTTC
TRBD1	TRBV28	TRBJ1-2	16	-	CASSLSWTGPHYGYTF	TGTGCCAGCAGTTTAAGTTGGACAGGGCCTCACTATGGCTACACCTTC